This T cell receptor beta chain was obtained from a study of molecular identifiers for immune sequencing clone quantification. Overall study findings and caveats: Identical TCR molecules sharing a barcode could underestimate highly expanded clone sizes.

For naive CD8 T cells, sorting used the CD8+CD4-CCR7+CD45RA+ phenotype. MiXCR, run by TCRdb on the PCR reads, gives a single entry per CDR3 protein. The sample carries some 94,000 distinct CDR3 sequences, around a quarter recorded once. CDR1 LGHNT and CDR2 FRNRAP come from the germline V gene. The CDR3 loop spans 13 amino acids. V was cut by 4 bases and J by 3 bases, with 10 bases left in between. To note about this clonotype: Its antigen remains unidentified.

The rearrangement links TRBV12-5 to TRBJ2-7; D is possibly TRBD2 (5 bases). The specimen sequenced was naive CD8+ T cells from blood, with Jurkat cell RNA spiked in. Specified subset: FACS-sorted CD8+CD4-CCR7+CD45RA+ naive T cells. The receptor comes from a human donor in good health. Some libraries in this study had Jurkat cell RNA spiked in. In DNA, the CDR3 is TGTGCTAGTGGTTGGGTGACTATCTACGAGCAGTACTTC. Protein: CASGWVTIYEQYF.